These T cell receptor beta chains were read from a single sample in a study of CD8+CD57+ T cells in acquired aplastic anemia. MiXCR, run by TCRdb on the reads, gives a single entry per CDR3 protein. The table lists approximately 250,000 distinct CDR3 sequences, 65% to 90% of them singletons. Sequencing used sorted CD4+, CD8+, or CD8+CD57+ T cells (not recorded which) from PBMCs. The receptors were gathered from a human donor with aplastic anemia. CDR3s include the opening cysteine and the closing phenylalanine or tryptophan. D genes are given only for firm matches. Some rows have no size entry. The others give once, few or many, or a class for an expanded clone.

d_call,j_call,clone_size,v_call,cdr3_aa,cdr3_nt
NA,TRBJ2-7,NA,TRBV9,CASSLEGDVVYQQYF,TGTGCCAGCAGCTTGGAAGGAGATGTCGTGTATCAGCAGTACTTC
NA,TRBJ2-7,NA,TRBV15,CASSGAGRAYEQYF,TGTGCCAGCAGCGGCGCGGGCCGAGCCTATGAGCAGTACTTC
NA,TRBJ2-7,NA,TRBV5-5,CASSLGAVREQYF,TGTGCCAGCAGCCTGGGGGCGGTACGCGAGCAGTACTTC
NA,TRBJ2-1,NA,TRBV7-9,CASRLGYPGSEDEQFF,TGTGCCAGCAGGCTAGGGTACCCCGGAAGTGAGGATGAGCAGTTCTTC
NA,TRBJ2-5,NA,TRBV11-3,CASTRRTAKETQYF,TGTGCCAGCACCAGGCGCACAGCGAAAGAGACCCAGTACTTC
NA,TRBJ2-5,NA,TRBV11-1,CAGNWARETQYF,TGTGCCGGAAACTGGGCTAGGGAGACCCAGTACTTC
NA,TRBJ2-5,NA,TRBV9,CAYEVAANHETQDF,TGTGCCTACGAGGTAGCGGCGAACCATGAGACCCAGGACTTC
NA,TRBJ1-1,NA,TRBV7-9,CASSLQMTGNTEAFF,TGTGCCAGCAGCTTACAAATGACAGGGAACACTGAAGCTTTCTTT
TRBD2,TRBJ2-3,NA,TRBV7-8,CASSVAGGPDTQQYF,TGTGCCAGCAGCGTAGCGGGAGGTCCCGATACGCAGCAGTATTTT
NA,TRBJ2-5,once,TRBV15,CPTSRRSDRETQYF,TGTCCCACCAGCAGACGGTCAGACAGGGAGACCCAGTACTTC
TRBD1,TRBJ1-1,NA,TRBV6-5,CASSYVQGEQGEAFF,TGTGCCAGCAGTTACGTGCAGGGGGAACAGGGGGAAGCTTTCTTT
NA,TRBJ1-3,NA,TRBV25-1,CASSPQGAGNTIYF,TGTGCCAGCAGCCCACAGGGAGCTGGAAACACCATATATTTT
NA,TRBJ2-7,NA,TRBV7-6,CASSLDFEGESYEQYF,TGTGCCAGCAGCTTAGATTTCGAGGGCGAGTCCTACGAGCAGTACTTC
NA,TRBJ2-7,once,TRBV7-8,CASSLVEGNDKQYF,TGTGCCAGCAGCTTAGTGGAGGGTAACGATAAGCAGTACTTC
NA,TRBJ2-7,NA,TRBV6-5,CASSRNPGGPNTGELYF,TGCGCCAGCAGCCGCAATCCCGGGGGGCCGAACACCGGGGAGCTGTACTTC
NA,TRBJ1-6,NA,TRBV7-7,CAVLWEAETQYLDF,TGTGCCGTTCTTTGGGAGGCGGAGACTCAGTACCTCGACTTT
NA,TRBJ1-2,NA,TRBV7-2,CASSWGGGPPEGYTF,TGTGCCAGCAGCTGGGGTGGGGGCCCACCGGAGGGCTACACCTTC
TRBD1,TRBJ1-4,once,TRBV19,CASSIRTGTGTTTNEKLFF,TGTGCCAGTAGTATTCGCACCGGGACAGGGACTACAACTAATGAAAAACTGTTTTTT
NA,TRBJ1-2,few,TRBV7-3,CASSSSGTWGETQYTF,TGTGCCAGCAGTTCTAGCGGGACTTGGGGAGAGACCCAGTACACCTTC
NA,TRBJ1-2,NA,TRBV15,CATSRDDGQGGYGYTF,TGTGCCACCAGCAGAGATGACGGTCAGGGAGGCTATGGCTACACCTTC
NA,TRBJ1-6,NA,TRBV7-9,CASSVDGGSPLHF,TGTGCCAGCAGCGTAGATGGTGGTTCACCCCTCCACTTT
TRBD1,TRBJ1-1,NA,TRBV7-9,CASSPGQGGGTEAFF,TGTGCCAGCAGCCCCGGGCAGGGGGGCGGCACAGAAGCTTTCTTT
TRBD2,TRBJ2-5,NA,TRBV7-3,CASSPGLAGGSEQF,TGTGCCAGCAGCCCCGGACTAGCGGGAGGATCCGAGCAGTTC
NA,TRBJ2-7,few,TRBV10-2,CASSETGTPYEQYF,TGCGCCAGCAGTGAGACCGGGACACCCTACGAGCAGTACTTC
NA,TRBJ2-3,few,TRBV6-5,CASSFGTDTQYF,TGTGCCAGCAGTTTTGGGACCGATACGCAGTATTTT
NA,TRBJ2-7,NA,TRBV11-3,CASSLVLTLSYEQYF,TGTGCCAGCAGCTTAGTCCTGACACTCTCCTACGAGCAGTACTTC
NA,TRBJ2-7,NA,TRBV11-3,CASSPLLADEQYF,TGTGCCAGCAGCCCCCTTCTAGCAGACGAGCAGTACTTC
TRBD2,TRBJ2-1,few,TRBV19,CASMERGRYNEQFF,TGTGCCAGTATGGAGCGGGGGAGATACAATGAGCAGTTCTTC
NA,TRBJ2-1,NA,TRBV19,CASSGLGISSNEQFF,TGTGCCAGTAGTGGGTTAGGGATTTCTTCCAATGAGCAGTTCTTC
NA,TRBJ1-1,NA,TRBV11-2,CASSAVQTQTEAFF,TGTGCCAGCAGCGCAGTACAGACACAAACTGAAGCTTTCTTT
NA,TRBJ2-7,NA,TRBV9,CASSVGLRDYEQYF,TGTGCCAGCAGCGTAGGGTTGCGGGACTACGAGCAGTACTTC
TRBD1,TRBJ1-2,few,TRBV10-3,CAITGGTGDYGYTF,TGTGCCATCACTGGCGGGACAGGGGACTATGGCTACACCTTC
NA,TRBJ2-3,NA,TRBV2,CASSDGTTGTDTLYF,TGTGCCAGCAGCGACGGGACCACCGGAACAGATACTTTGTATTTT
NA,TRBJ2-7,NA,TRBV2,CASSEQGTSREQYF,TGTGCCAGCAGTGAACAGGGAACGAGTCGCGAGCAGTACTTC
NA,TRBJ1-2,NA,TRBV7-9,CASSFEGRVGGYTF,TGTGCCAGCAGCTTCGAGGGGAGGGTAGGTGGCTACACCTTC
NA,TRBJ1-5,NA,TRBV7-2,CASSYQRGLAGEQF,TGTGCCAGCAGCTACCAGCGCGGACTAGCGGGGGAGCAGTTT